What follows is one TCR beta chain and its context. The antigen is undetermined. In germline, CDR1 is SGDLS, CDR2 YYNGEE. Trimming stripped 4 bases from V and 4 bases from J, with 15 bases between. There are 14 residues in the CDR3. This entry is derived from a study of CD8 T cells in ankylosing spondylitis. 5'-RACE, quantitative and with molecular barcodes, yielded the TCR beta libraries. One entry per CDR3 protein results from TCRdb running MiXCR on the 5' RACE reads. This table has around 320,000 distinct CDR3 sequences, around 20% appearing once. Study conclusions and caveats: The clones that were linked to disease were reported to be significantly enriched in matched synovial fluid samples from ankylosing spondylitis patients.

The sequencing sample was made of blood, either unsorted or a sorted T cell fraction (not recorded which). The origin of this receptor is a female donor with ankylosing spondylitis or in good health (not recorded which). The chain has TRBV9 and TRBJ2-7; weak D call: TRBD1 (6 bases). The CDR3, as DNA: TGTGCCAGCAGCACCAGGGGCACACAATACGAGCAGTACTTC. Translated: CASSTRGTQYEQYF.